Shown below are 5 T cell receptor beta chains from a single sample sequenced in a study of T cells in localized non-small cell lung cancer. TCRdb's copy holds only in-frame clones and misses some; the assay was immunoSEQ multiplex PCR. The repertoire holds under 55,000 clones, around three quarters seen once, with around 4.5% in the top ten. The sample was PBMCs, taken before any cancer treatment. The receptors shown here come from a woman aged 35 to 70 with stage II lung adenocarcinoma.

The chain has TRBV6-5 and TRBJ1-3; D call uncertain. Trimming shortened V by 6 bases and J by 2 bases, and 14 bases separated the two germline ends. The CDR3 loop spans 15 amino acids. Germline V gene sequence: CDR1 MNHEY, CDR2 SVGAGI. CDR3 bases: TGTGCCAGCAGGACCTTTTCGGTGGCTGGAAACACCATATATTTT. It translates to CASRTFSVAGNTIYF.

The chain uses TRBV18 and TRBJ2-2; 7 positions agree with TRBD2. The CDR3 runs to 14 residues. V shed 5 bases and J 6 bases; nucleotides not matched to a gene: 6. Germline CDR1 reads KGHSH; CDR2 reads LQKENI. The chain's CDR3 is CASSAKAGAGELFF. CDR3 DNA: TGTGCCAGCTCAGCAAAGGCGGGGGCCGGGGAGCTGTTTTTT.

This clone was recorded a few times. This chain links TRBV29-1 with TRBJ2-5; 7 bases line up with TRBD2. The CDR3 loop spans 15 amino acids. Germline lookup yields CDR1 SQVTM and CDR2 ANQGSEA. The V gene end was trimmed by 3 bases and the J gene end by 4 bases; junction bases not matched to a gene: 11. DNA of the CDR3: TGCAGCGTTGAGGGGGGGGAAGGGGCCCGAGAGACCCAGTACTTC. Its translation: CSVEGGEGARETQYF.

The chain is built from TRBV11-1 and TRBJ2-2, with 9 bases lining up with TRBD1. Germline trimming cut 5 bases from V and 5 bases from J; bases unmatched to any gene: 9. The CDR3 loop spans 16 amino acids. The germline gives CDR1 SGHAT, CDR2 FQDESV (reference sequence). CDR3 region: CASSHEGQGTTGELFF. For the CDR3, the DNA is TGTGCCAGCAGCCATGAAGGACAGGGGACGACCGGGGAGCTGTTTTTT.

The rearrangement links TRBV7-8 to TRBJ2-3, with 9 nucleotides matching TRBD2. CDR3 length: 18 residues. V lost 5 bases and J lost 6; bases outside the gene matches: 18. Germline V gives CDR1 SGHVS, CDR2 FQNEAQ. Here the CDR3 DNA reads TGTGCCAGCAGCCCCCCCAGGGGTAGCGGGGGCTCAGAGGATACGCAGTATTTT. Translation gives CASSPPRGSGGSEDTQYF.